One and the same sample provided the 28 T cell receptor beta chains below, sequenced in a study of blood T cell repertoires in COVID-19 (TCRdb year 2020). Library method: the immunoSEQ multiplex PCR assay. TCRdb obtained this table from immuneACCESS and retained in-frame rearrangements with V and J assigned. These tables miss some clones; where compared with another copy, unresolved V genes account for less than half of the shortfall, and the remainder is unexplained. This sample gives more than 70,000 clones in total; less than 85% of them show up just once. The ten largest account for 10% to 13% of the sample. Sequenced sample: peripheral blood. These receptor sequences come from a woman aged 70 to 79 with acute or convalescent COVID-19.

The chain carries TRBV5-4 and TRBJ2-7, with D possibly matching TRBD1 (5 bases). V lost 0 bases and J lost 5, with 9 bases in between. This CDR3 is 13 amino acids long. Germline CDR1 SGHNT, CDR2 YYREEE (reference sequence). CDR3 bases: TGTGCCAGCAGCTTGGCCTTCAGGGACGAGCAGTACTTC. As protein: CASSLAFRDEQYF.

V gene TRBV11-2 combines with J gene TRBJ2-3, with 8 positions matching TRBD1. The length of the CDR3 is 15 residues. CDR1 is SGHAT, CDR2 FQNNGV, per germline. Trimming took 0 bases from V and 7 from J; bases not matched to a gene: 6. CDR3: CASSLESGRGHTQYF. The CDR3 coding sequence is TGTGCCAGCAGCTTAGAATCGGGCAGGGGGCATACGCAGTATTTT. The full variable domain, its missing parts supplied by reference TRBV11-2 and TRBJ2-3, is EAGVAQSPRYKIIEKRQSVAFWCNPISGHATLYWYQQILGQGPKLLIQFQNNGVVDDSQLPKDRFSAERLKGVDSTLKIQPAKLEDSAVYLCASSLESGRGHTQYFGPGTRLTVL.

The rearrangement joins TRBV3-1 (or the pseudogene TRBV3-2) to TRBJ2-7; a possible D gene is TRBD2 (6 bases). The CDR3 covers 13 residues. Looked up from germline, CDR1 is LGHDT and CDR2 is YNNKEL (reference sequence). V gave up 5 bases and J gave up 6 bases, with 14 bases separating them. CDR3 sequence (DNA): TGTGCCAGCAGCTGGAGGGTGGGGAGCGAGCAGTACTTC. This sequence encodes CASSWRVGSEQYF.

J is TRBJ1-1 and V is TRBV7-9, with D uncertain. V lost 3 bases to trimming and J lost 4 bases, with 9 bases between them. This CDR3 is 13 amino acids long. Germline loops: CDR1 SEHNR, CDR2 FQNEAQ (reference sequence). The CDR3 sequence: CASSFTGRTEAFF. CDR3 coding DNA: TGTGCCAGCAGCTTTACTGGTCGCACTGAAGCTTTCTTT.

The chain uses TRBV19 and TRBJ2-5; a possible D gene is TRBD2 (6 bases). V was clipped by 3 bases and J by 4 bases, with 15 bases between them. In germline, CDR1 is LNHDA, CDR2 SQIVND (reference sequence). This CDR3 has 15 amino acids. The CDR3 DNA is TGTGCCAGTAGTATGCTGGGGGGAGTAGCAGAGACCCAGTACTTC. It codes for CASSMLGGVAETQYF.

The V and J genes are TRBV6-6 and TRBJ2-1, with D hard to call. Trimming took off 2 bases at V and 6 bases at J, with 11 bases between the two ends. CDR3 size: 14 residues. From germline, CDR1 is MNHNY and CDR2 SVGAGI (reference sequence). In nucleotides, the CDR3 is TGTGCCAGCAGTTACCGAATCGACTTCAATGAGCAGTTCTTC. Protein: CASSYRIDFNEQFF.

V gene TRBV19 combines with J gene TRBJ1-6; 8 nucleotides line up with TRBD1. V shed 7 bases and J 7 bases; nucleotides not matched to a gene: 9. Germline V gene lookup returns CDR1 LNHDA and CDR2 SQIVND (reference sequence). The CDR3 is made up of 15 amino acids. The CDR3 is CASTAGQGGNSPLHF. The CDR3 DNA sequence: TGTGCCAGTACAGCAGGACAGGGTGGGAATTCACCCCTCCACTTT.

The chain carries TRBV30 and TRBJ2-7, with D tentatively TRBD1 (5 bases). V was pared by 0 bases and J by 4 bases, with 19 bases between. The CDR3 extends over 16 amino acids. Germline CDR1 is GTSNPN and CDR2 is SVGIG (reference sequence). CDR3 sequence reads: CAWSVGVPIHPYEQYF. The DNA of the CDR3 is TGTGCCTGGAGTGTAGGGGTGCCTATCCACCCTTACGAGCAGTACTTC.

V is TRBV7-2 and J is TRBJ1-2, with D maybe TRBD1 (6 bases). The CDR3 has 15 amino acids. V lost 1 base and J 3 bases, leaving 12 bases between the germline ends. Germline values: CDR1 SGHTA, CDR2 FQGNSA. The CDR3: CASSLGTGRDYGYTF. The CDR3 DNA reads TGTGCCAGCAGCTTAGGAACAGGGCGGGACTATGGCTACACCTTC.

V is TRBV7-3 and J is TRBJ1-1; 7 bases are shared with TRBD1. V shed 1 base and J 0 bases; nucleotides not matched to a gene: 5. The CDR3 covers 16 residues. Germline CDR1 is SGHTA and CDR2 is FQGTGA. The CDR3: CASSLKPDRMNTEAFF. DNA for the CDR3: TGTGCCAGCAGCTTAAAACCGGACAGGATGAACACTGAAGCTTTCTTT.

V usage is TRBV4-3 and J usage is TRBJ2-4, with 10 bases fitting TRBD1. The V gene end was trimmed by 4 bases and the J gene end by 6 bases; junction bases not matched to a gene: 9. The CDR3 loop spans 16 amino acids. The germline CDR1 and CDR2 sequences are LGHNA and YSLEER. The CDR3 spells CASSLMTGGAGNIQYF. The DNA for the CDR3 is TGCGCCAGCAGCCTAATGACAGGGGGCGCAGGAAACATTCAGTACTTC.

V is TRBV5-6 and J is TRBJ2-3, with D possibly being TRBD2 (5 bases). CDR1 is SGHDT, CDR2 YYEEEE, per germline. V was cut by 4 bases and J by 4 bases, with 10 bases left in between. The CDR3 is made up of 13 amino acids. The CDR3 spells CASSRGDADTQYF. CDR3 nucleotides: TGTGCCAGCAGCCGGGGAGACGCAGATACGCAGTATTTT.

V gene TRBV7-9 combines with J gene TRBJ1-5; possible D gene TRBD1, 5 bases. Germline values: CDR1 SEHNR, CDR2 FQNEAQ (reference sequence). With 5 bases removed from V and 5 bases from J, the gap between germline ends came to 13 bases. The CDR3 sequence is 14 residues long. The DNA for the CDR3 is TGTGCCAGCAGCCCCCGGGGGGAGTATCAGCCCCAGCATTTT. Its protein is CASSPRGEYQPQHF.

This chain connects TRBV5-1 to TRBJ2-3; D gene ambiguous. CDR1 and CDR2 (germline): SGHRS, YFSETQ. Trimming removed 7 bases at V and 2 bases at J, with 8 bases between. There are 12 residues in the CDR3. The CDR3 coding sequence is TGCGCCAGCGGGCAGCTCACAGATACGCAGTATTTT. Translation gives CASGQLTDTQYF.

The CDR3 nucleotides read TGTGCCAGCAGGTCCGGGACATCAGGCAACACTGAAGCTTTCTTT. Protein sequence: CASRSGTSGNTEAFF. V gene TRBV2 combines with J gene TRBJ1-1; TRBD1 might be the D (6 bases). CDR3 length: 15 amino acids. The germline V gene has CDR1 SNHLY and CDR2 FYNNEI. The germline V and J ends were trimmed by 6 bases and 2 bases, with 16 bases remaining between them.

This sequence joins TRBV7-3 and TRBJ2-3, with 11 bases fitting TRBD2. Trimming removed 0 bases from V and 5 bases from J; junction bases left unmatched: 1. The CDR3 covers 15 residues. Germline V gene sequence: CDR1 SGHTA, CDR2 FQGTGA. The chain's CDR3 is CASSLTSGRGDTQYF. In nucleotides, the CDR3 is TGTGCCAGCAGCTTAACTAGCGGGAGGGGAGATACGCAGTATTTT.

The chain recombines TRBV7-9 with TRBJ1-1, with a possible D match to TRBD1 (5 bases). The ends were cut back, 5 bases at V and 0 bases at J, with 16 bases in the middle. Germline V gives CDR1 SEHNR, CDR2 FQNEAQ (reference sequence). The length of the CDR3 is 16 residues. The DNA for the CDR3 is TGTGCCAGCAGCACGCGAAAGGGGATTCTGAACACTGAAGCTTTCTTT. Its protein is CASSTRKGILNTEAFF.

V gene TRBV6-6 combines with J gene TRBJ1-2, with D unclear. Germline V lookup: CDR1 MNHNY, CDR2 SVGAGI (reference sequence). Trimming left V 5 bases short and J 10 bases short, with 8 bases between. The CDR3 totals 10 residues. CDR3 nucleotide sequence: TGTGCCAGCAGTAACGGGGTCTACACCTTC. Translated: CASSNGVYTF.

The chain recombines TRBV7-8 with TRBJ2-3; 11 bases match TRBD2. The germline CDR1 and CDR2 sequences are SGHVS and FQNEAQ. Losses at the gene ends were 5 bases for V and 0 bases for J; bases not matched to a gene: 13. The CDR3 runs to 19 residues. The chain's CDR3 is CASSTQRLAGGPSTDTQYF. The DNA for the CDR3 is TGTGCCAGCAGCACTCAACGCCTAGCGGGGGGACCTAGCACAGATACGCAGTATTTT.

This clone has a handful of counts. J is TRBJ1-1 and V is TRBV2; perhaps TRBD1 as D (5 bases). Germline assignment: CDR1 SNHLY and CDR2 FYNNEI. The CDR3 has 14 residues. V lost 1 base and J 0 bases, leaving 6 bases between the germline ends. The CDR3 DNA follows: TGTGCCAGCAGTGAAGGACAGTTGAACACTGAAGCTTTCTTT. Translating gives CASSEGQLNTEAFF. Filled out from reference TRBV2 and TRBJ1-1, the complete variable domain reads EPEVTQTPSHQVTQMGQEVILRCVPISNHLYFYWYRQILGQKVEFLVSFYNNEISEKSEIFDDQFSVERPDGSNFTLKIRSTKLEDSAMYFCASSEGQLNTEAFFGQGTRLTVV.

CDR3 coding DNA: TGTGCCAGCAGCCTGGTGGGGGGTAGCAATCAGCCCCAGCATTTT. Protein sequence: CASSLVGGSNQPQHF. The rearrangement links TRBV6-5 to TRBJ1-5; TRBD1 might be the D (5 bases). Germline CDR1 is MNHEY and CDR2 is SVGAGI. The length of the CDR3 is 15 residues. Trimming removed 6 bases from V and 0 bases from J, with 12 bases in between.

The rearrangement links TRBV7-6 to TRBJ1-5; D is undetermined. The CDR3 is 13 residues long. Germline V gene data show CDR1 as SGHVS and CDR2 as FNYEAQ. The V and J ends lost 4 bases and 7 bases respectively, with 11 bases between them. This CDR3 is CASSWTENQPQHF. The CDR3 DNA reads TGTGCCAGCAGCTGGACTGAGAACCAGCCCCAGCATTTT.

The sample holds many counts of this clone. The gene calls are TRBV19 and TRBJ1-5, with 7 bases that match TRBD1. Germline assignment: CDR1 LNHDA and CDR2 SQIVND (reference sequence). The CDR3 sequence is 13 residues long. Germline trimming cut 6 bases from V and 6 bases from J; bases unmatched to any gene: 5. In DNA, the CDR3 is TGTGCCAGTAGCCAGGGGGTGGGTCAGCCCCAGCATTTT. Protein sequence: CASSQGVGQPQHF.

The chain links TRBV30 to TRBJ2-5; D not resolved. CDR3 length equals 12 residues. Germline loops: CDR1 GTSNPN, CDR2 SVGIG (reference sequence). V gave up 3 bases and J gave up 2 bases, with 7 bases separating them. The CDR3 bases are TGTGCCTGGAGAAACACGCAAGAGACCCAGTACTTC. The encoded protein is CAWRNTQETQYF.

This clone occurred a few times. CDR3 sequence: CASSLGLWNEQFF. The CDR3 DNA sequence: TGTGCCAGCAGCTTGGGACTCTGGAATGAGCAGTTCTTC. The J gene is TRBJ2-1, the V gene TRBV5-5; unclear D gene. This CDR3 has 13 amino acids. Looked up from germline, CDR1 is SGHKS and CDR2 is YYEKEE (reference sequence). Trimming took off 0 bases at V and 7 bases at J, with 8 bases between the two ends.

The CDR3: CASSFWRDTEAFF. The CDR3, as DNA: TGTGCCAGCAGCTTTTGGAGGGACACTGAAGCTTTCTTT. The V gene is TRBV7-2, the J gene TRBJ1-1; D not certain. V gave up 3 bases and J gave up 3 bases, with 8 bases separating them. This CDR3 is built from 13 residues. Germline loops: CDR1 SGHTA, CDR2 FQGNSA.

The rearrangement uses TRBV3-1 (or the pseudogene TRBV3-2) and TRBJ1-6; a possible D gene is TRBD1 (6 bases). Germline CDR1 reads LGHDT; CDR2 reads YNNKEL (reference sequence). The length of the CDR3 is 14 residues. V shed 3 bases and J shed 10 bases, with 13 bases lying between them. CDR3 amino acids: CASSHGTLGSPLHF. In DNA, the CDR3 is TGTGCCAGCAGCCATGGGACATTAGGGTCACCCCTCCACTTT.

The chain joins TRBV25-1 to TRBJ2-3; 10 nucleotides line up with TRBD2. Germline V CDR1 and CDR2: MGHDK, SYGVNS. Germline trimming cut 3 bases from V and 2 bases from J; bases unmatched to any gene: 5. The CDR3 is 16 residues long. The CDR3 nucleotides read TGTGCCAGCAGTGACCTAGCGGGGGACATCACAGATACGCAGTATTTT. Protein: CASSDLAGDITDTQYF.